This T cell receptor (beta chain) is from a study of cytomegalovirus exposure and HLA in healthy donors. Whole-study results and caveats: 16,951 TCR beta sequences were associated with HLA alleles at 0.05 false discovery rate in a later analysis. Cytomegalovirus association was assigned to around 150 TCR beta chains.

V lost 5 bases, J lost 7 bases, and 10 bases stayed unmatched. CDR3 length: 16 amino acids. CDR1 and CDR2 (germline): SGHAT, FQNNGV. A note on this clone: Its antigen is not identified.

Primers for the PCR totalled 60 Vbeta and 13 Jbeta. Sequenced by immunoSEQ multiplex PCR; TCRdb stores in-frame clones only, minus some. The sample includes 150,000 to 170,000 clones, approximately 80% of them seen just once. The sequence was collected from a woman between 40 and 50 years old in good health and CMV-seropositive. The chain is built from TRBV11-2 and TRBJ2-7, with 14 bases fitting TRBD2. Sequenced input: PBMCs. Written as DNA, the CDR3 is TGTGCCAGCAGCGCAACGGGACTAGCGGGAGTTCCTGAGCAGTACTTC. It translates to CASSATGLAGVPEQYF. The full variable domain, in which reference TRBV11-2 and TRBJ2-7 provide the parts outside the CDR3, is EAGVAQSPRYKIIEKRQSVAFWCNPISGHATLYWYQQILGQGPKLLIQFQNNGVVDDSQLPKDRFSAERLKGVDSTLKIQPAKLEDSAVYLCASSATGLAGVPEQYFGPGTRLTVT.